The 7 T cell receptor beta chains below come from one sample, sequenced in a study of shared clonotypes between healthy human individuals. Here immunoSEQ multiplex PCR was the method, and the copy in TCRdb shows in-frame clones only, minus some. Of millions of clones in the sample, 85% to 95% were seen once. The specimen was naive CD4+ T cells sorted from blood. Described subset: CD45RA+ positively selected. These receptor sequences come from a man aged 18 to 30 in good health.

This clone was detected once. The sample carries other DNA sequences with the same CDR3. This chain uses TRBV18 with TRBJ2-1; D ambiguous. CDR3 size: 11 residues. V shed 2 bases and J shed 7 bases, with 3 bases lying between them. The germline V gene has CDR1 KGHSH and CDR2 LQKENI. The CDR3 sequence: CASSPLNEQFF. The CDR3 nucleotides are TGTGCCAGCTCACCATTAAATGAGCAGTTCTTC.

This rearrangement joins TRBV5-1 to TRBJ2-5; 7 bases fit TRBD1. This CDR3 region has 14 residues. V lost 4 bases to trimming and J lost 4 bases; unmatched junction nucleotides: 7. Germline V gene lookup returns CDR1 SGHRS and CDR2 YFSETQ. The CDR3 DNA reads TGCGCCAGCAGCAAGACAGGGATCGGAGAGACCCAGTACTTC. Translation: CASSKTGIGETQYF.

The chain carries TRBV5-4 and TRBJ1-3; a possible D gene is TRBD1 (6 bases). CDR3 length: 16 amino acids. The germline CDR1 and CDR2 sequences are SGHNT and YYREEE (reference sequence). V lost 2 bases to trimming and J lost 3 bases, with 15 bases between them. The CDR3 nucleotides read TGTGCCAGCAGCTTCTCAGGGACACGAGGTGGAAACACCATATATTTT. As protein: CASSFSGTRGGNTIYF. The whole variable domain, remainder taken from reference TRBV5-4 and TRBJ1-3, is ETGVTQSPTHLIKTRGQQVTLRCSSQSGHNTVSWYQQALGQGPQFIFQYYREEENGRGNFPPRFSGLQFPNYSSELNVNALELDDSALYLCASSFSGTRGGNTIYFGEGSWLTVV.

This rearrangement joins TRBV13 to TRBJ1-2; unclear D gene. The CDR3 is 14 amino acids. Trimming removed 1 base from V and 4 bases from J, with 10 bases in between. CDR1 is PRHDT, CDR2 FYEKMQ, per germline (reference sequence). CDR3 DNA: TGTGCCAGCAGCTTAGCAAGGCAAGGCTATGGCTACACCTTC. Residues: CASSLARQGYGYTF. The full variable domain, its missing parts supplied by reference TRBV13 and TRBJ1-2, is AAGVIQSPRHLIKEKRETATLKCYPIPRHDTVYWYQQGPGQDPQFLISFYEKMQSDKGSIPDRFSAQQFSDYHSELNMSSLELGDSALYFCASSLARQGYGYTFGSGTRLTVV.

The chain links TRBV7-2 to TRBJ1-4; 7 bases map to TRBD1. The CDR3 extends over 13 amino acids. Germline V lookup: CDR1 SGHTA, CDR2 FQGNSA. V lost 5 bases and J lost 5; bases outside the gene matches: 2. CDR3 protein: CASSPTGNEKLFF. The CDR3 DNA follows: TGTGCCAGCAGCCCGACAGGGAATGAAAAACTGTTTTTT.

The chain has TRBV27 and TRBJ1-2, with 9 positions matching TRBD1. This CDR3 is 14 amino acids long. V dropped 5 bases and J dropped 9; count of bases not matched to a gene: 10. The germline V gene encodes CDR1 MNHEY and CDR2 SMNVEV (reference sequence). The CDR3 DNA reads TGTGCCAGCAGTCCGCCCTATGGACAGGGGAGCTACACCTTC. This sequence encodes CASSPPYGQGSYTF.

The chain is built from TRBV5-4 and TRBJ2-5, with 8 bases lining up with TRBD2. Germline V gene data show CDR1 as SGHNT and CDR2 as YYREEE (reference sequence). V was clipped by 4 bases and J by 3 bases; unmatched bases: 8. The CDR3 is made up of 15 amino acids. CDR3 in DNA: TGTGCCAGCAGCGCCCTCGGGAGGGTGAAAGAGACCCAGTACTTC. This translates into CASSALGRVKETQYF.